This TCR beta chain was recovered during a study of T cells after yellow fever vaccination. Whole-study results and caveats: Boosting was followed by the reappearance of most primary-vaccination clones (about 97% CD4, about 88% CD8). Relatively few clonotypes were ones that appeared in both CD4 and CD8 compartments.

This clonotype came up a few times. Antigen: not known. Looked up from germline, CDR1 is SGHTA and CDR2 is FQGNSA. V was clipped by 5 bases and J by 5 bases; unmatched bases: 6. CDR3 length: 13 amino acids. TCRdb used MiXCR to reprocess the 5' RACE reads, holding one entry per CDR3 protein. The sample has approximately 600,000 distinct CDR3 sequences; 9% to 15% are singletons. Sequencing used PBMCs, obtained on the day of the yellow fever booster vaccination. The clonotype originates from a man aged 25 to 45 who received the YFV17D yellow fever vaccine. This sequence joins TRBV7-2 and TRBJ2-7; TRBD1 matches 7 bases. The DNA of the CDR3 is TGTGCCAGCAGCATACAGGGGAGCCACGAGCAGTACTTC. Encoded protein: CASSIQGSHEQYF.